Following are 15 T cell receptor beta chains from one sample sequenced in a study of CD8 T cells in ankylosing spondylitis. TCRdb recomputed calls from the 5' RACE reads with MiXCR, one row per CDR3 protein. The profile shows 150,000 to 200,000 distinct CDR3 sequences, around a third of them singletons. The sequencing sample was made of synovial fluid, either unsorted or a sorted T cell fraction (not recorded which). The origin of the receptors is a male donor with ankylosing spondylitis.

V and J are TRBV6-1 and TRBJ1-1; 11 bases are a match to TRBD1. The length of the CDR3 is 15 residues. Trimming cost V 4 bases and J 2 bases; bases outside gene matches: 3. The germline V gene has CDR1 MNHNS and CDR2 SASEGT. The CDR3 nucleotides are TGTGCCAGCAGTGCACGGACAGGGGGCAACACTGAAGCTTTCTTT. Protein product: CASSARTGGNTEAFF.

To note about this clonotype: A read error may produce the germline difference seen at one junction end. The chain uses TRBV29-1 and TRBJ2-3; 8 positions match TRBD1. This CDR3 comprises 14 residues. Per germline, CDR1 SQVTM and CDR2 ANQGSEA. The CDR3 spells CSVEPQGGTDPQYF. CDR3 DNA sequence: TGCAGCGTGGAACCACAGGGGGGCACAGATCCGCAGTATTTT.

This clonotype was counted once. An end of the junction does not agree with germline; a read error may underlie this. The chain joins TRBV6-2 or TRBV6-3 to TRBJ1-6; tentatively, D is TRBD1 (5 bases). Looked up from germline, CDR1 is MNHEY and CDR2 is SVGEGT. The CDR3 spans 15 residues. The CDR3 here is CASSTALSTASPLSF. The CDR3 DNA sequence: TGTGCCAGCAGTACCGCCCTTTCGACAGCCTCACCCCTCTCCTTT.

This rearrangement joins TRBV20-1 to TRBJ2-5, with 7 bases fitting TRBD1. Germline V gene lookup returns CDR1 DFQATT and CDR2 SNEGSKA (reference sequence). The CDR3 extends over 13 amino acids. The V gene end was trimmed by 5 bases and the J gene end by 5 bases; junction bases not matched to a gene: 8. CDR3: CSAVSDREETQYF. For the CDR3, the DNA is TGCAGTGCTGTTTCCGACAGGGAGGAGACCCAGTACTTC.

This clonotype was found many times. The CDR3 here is CASSQGPGIGTDTQYF. The CDR3 region has the DNA TGTGCCAGCAGCCAAGGCCCAGGGATAGGGACAGATACGCAGTATTTT. The chain uses TRBV3-1 and TRBJ2-3; possible D gene TRBD1, 5 bases. The CDR3 totals 16 residues. CDR1 is LGHDT, CDR2 YNNKEL, per germline (reference sequence). Trimming stripped 1 base from V and 3 bases from J, with 14 bases between.

This sequence joins TRBV7-3 and TRBJ2-2; 12 bases map to TRBD2. Germline loops: CDR1 SGHTA, CDR2 FQGTGA. Germline trimming cut 5 bases from V and 5 bases from J; bases unmatched to any gene: 3. This CDR3 is built from 15 residues. As DNA, the CDR3 is TGTGCCAGCAGCCTAGCGGGGGGGCGAACCGGGGAGCTGTTTTTT. Residues: CASSLAGGRTGELFF.

The V gene is TRBV28, the J gene TRBJ1-2; D unresolved. Germline CDR1 MDHEN, CDR2 SYDVKM. The CDR3 is 11 amino acids. V lost 10 bases, J lost 5 bases, and 11 bases lay in between. Here the CDR3 reads CATLGHYGYTF. The CDR3 region has the DNA TGTGCCACGCTAGGCCATTATGGCTACACCTTC.

The rearrangement links TRBV6-1 to TRBJ1-2; a weak D match, TRBD1 (6 bases). Germline V gene data show CDR1 as MNHNS and CDR2 as SASEGT. This CDR3 has 14 residues. Trimming cost V 5 bases and J 2 bases, with 12 bases left between them. The CDR3 is CASSPGHTNYGYTF. In DNA form, the CDR3 reads TGTGCCAGCAGTCCGGGACACACGAACTATGGCTACACCTTC.

The sample holds a few counts of this clonotype. The chain couples TRBV10-3 to TRBJ2-1; D remains unclear. Germline assignment: CDR1 ENHRY and CDR2 SYGVKD. Trimming removed 0 bases at V and 3 bases at J, with 15 bases between. The CDR3 loop spans 17 amino acids. This CDR3 is CAISESTAEALYNEQFF. Written as DNA, the CDR3 is TGTGCCATCAGTGAGTCTACGGCTGAGGCCCTCTACAATGAGCAGTTCTTC.

This chain connects TRBV5-5 to TRBJ1-1; 12 bases align to TRBD1. With 3 bases clipped from V and 3 bases from J, the junction kept 6 bases outside the gene matches. The CDR3 length is 16 residues. Germline assignment: CDR1 SGHKS and CDR2 YYEKEE (reference sequence). DNA of the CDR3: TGTGCCAGCAGCTGGGACAGGGGGCTACGGGACACTGAAGCTTTCTTT. Its protein is CASSWDRGLRDTEAFF. Full variable domain (missing parts from reference TRBV5-5 and TRBJ1-1): DAGVTQSPTHLIKTRGQQVTLRCSPISGHKSVSWYQQVLGQGPQFIFQYYEKEERGRGNFPDRFSARQFPNYSSELNVNALLLGDSALYLCASSWDRGLRDTEAFFGQGTRLTVV.

The J gene is TRBJ1-5, the V gene TRBV4-1; a weak D match, TRBD1 (5 bases). Trimming shortened V by 0 bases and J by 7 bases, and 13 bases separated the two germline ends. The germline V gene has CDR1 MGHRA and CDR2 YSYEKL. This CDR3 is built from 15 residues. DNA of the CDR3: TGCGCCAGCAGCCAAGATAACCTTCGGGGGCAGCCCCAGCATTTT. This encodes CASSQDNLRGQPQHF.

A few counts support this clonotype. This chain joins TRBV20-1 and TRBJ1-1; no definite D call. CDR3 length: 13 amino acids. Germline V gene lookup returns CDR1 DFQATT and CDR2 SNEGSKA (reference sequence). With 3 bases removed from V and 2 bases from J, the gap between germline ends came to 10 bases. This chain's CDR3 is CSARRRSNTEAFF. CDR3 nucleotide sequence: TGCAGTGCTAGGCGAAGGAGTAACACTGAAGCTTTCTTT.

This clonotype turned up a few times. The junction does not match germline at one end; this may be a read error. The chain combines TRBV20-1 with TRBJ1-4; TRBD1 agrees at 8 bases. Germline V lookup: CDR1 DFQATT, CDR2 SNEGSKA (reference sequence). CDR3 length: 13 amino acids. CDR3 residues: CSAGETGDEKLFF. The CDR3 nucleotides are TGCAGTGCTGGAGAGACAGGGGATGAAAAACTGTTTTTT.

The CDR3, as DNA: TGTGCCAGCAGCTACCGACAACCGGGTCATACTGTCAATGGCTACACCTTC. Translated: CASSYRQPGHTVNGYTF. The chain carries TRBV7-9 and TRBJ1-2; D gene uncertain. The CDR3 runs 17 residues. The V gene lost 4 bases and the J gene lost 6 bases, with 24 bases spanning the gap. The germline gives CDR1 SEHNR, CDR2 FQNEAQ (reference sequence).

This clonotype was counted between two and nine times. The chain joins TRBV4-1 to TRBJ2-1, with 7 bases lining up with TRBD2. V shed 0 bases, J shed 5 bases, and the junction held 10 bases outside the gene matches. The CDR3 has 17 amino acids. Germline V lookup: CDR1 MGHRA, CDR2 YSYEKL. The CDR3 protein is CASSQDGPRGTNNEQFF. DNA for the CDR3: TGCGCCAGCAGCCAAGATGGACCTCGCGGGACTAACAATGAGCAGTTCTTC.